The entry that follows covers one T cell receptor (delta chain) sequence. Its antigen is not yet known. A read error likely explains why the TCRdb protein, taken from a much larger clone, differs from this DNA's translation at residue 6; the protein shown is translated from the DNA. Staining of thymocytes was performed with Zombie NIR viability dye and with antibodies against CD3 (UCHT1), TCRgammadelta (11F2), TCRVgamma9 (IMMU360) and TCRVdelta2 (IMMU389). From human fetal and pediatric thymuses, sorted Vgamma9Vdelta2 and nonVgamma9Vdelta2 gammadelta thymocytes were used to generate bulk TRD and TRG CDR3 repertoires separately. In Belgium, pediatric thymus tissue was obtained from children undergoing cardiac surgery. The pediatric thymus donors included in the study ranged in age from roughly 1 to 12 years. Thymic cell suspensions from fetal and post-natal thymuses were prepared as previously described. Vgamma9Vdelta2 thymocytes were sorted as CD3+ gammadeltaTCR+ Vgamma9+ Vdelta2+ cells. Cells were sorted on a FACS Aria III cell sorter (BD Biosciences).

This specimen comes from a study of fetal and pediatric gammadelta thymocytes (dated by TCRdb to the early 2020s). Notes on the research overall: The bulk gammadelta thymocyte repertoires, which combined previously published data with newly generated, unpublished data, were used to reinforce a single-cell study of gammadelta thymocyte development. Bulk gammadelta thymocyte repertoires combined previously published data (refs 27,28) with unpublished data. Bulk TCR repertoire data were added to increase subject numbers and strengthen the CDR3 publicity analysis. The set of bulk gammadelta thymocyte repertoires included some 10 subjects in total: 3 fetal thymus donors and 7 pediatric thymus donors. What the study reported, not specific to this receptor: Fetal gammadelta thymocyte repertoires were previously reported to be enriched for TRDV2, TRGV8 and TRGV9 usage, low N additions and public CDR3s compared with post-natal repertoires.

V has 0 bases trimmed and J has 0 bases trimmed; junction bases matching no gene number 8. The CDR3 numbers 17 residues from cysteine through phenylalanine. Of all the DNA, just the CDR3 is kept, 51 bases in frame from base 1. CDR1 and CDR2, looked up from the germline V gene, are GEAIGNYY and EKD. Sequencing instrument: Illumina MiSeq. The paper's data handling went like this. For publicity analysis, the Vgamma9Vdelta2 and nonVgamma9Vdelta2 bulk CDR3 files were merged for each subject into one combined repertoire per subject. CDR3 publicity was scored from 0 to 19 by checking each amino acid sequence across 9 single-cell datasets and 10 bulk repertoires, using base R and dplyr. Clonotypes were called again by TCRdb from the public reads via CATT, and duplicate nucleotide sequences were then merged into one entry. The V and J calls reflect TCRdb's pipeline rather than the authors' work. The table for this sample lists some 170 delta-chain clones; around 9.6% of them were counted only once. 97% to 99% of the sample comes from the top ten.

This receptor was identified in a child who underwent cardiac surgery and was recorded as healthy. Sequencing used Vgamma9Vdelta2 gamma-delta T cells from the thymus. This specimen's cell subset or site label, interpreted: sorted CD3+gammadeltaTCR+Vgamma9+Vdelta2+ thymocytes. Recombination joined TRDV2 with TRDJ1; 8 central bases correspond to TRDD3. Here the CDR3 is given as CACDTGAGGDYTDKLIF. The nucleotides read TGTGCCTGTGACACCGGAGCTGGGGGAGATTACACCGATAAACTCATCTTT.